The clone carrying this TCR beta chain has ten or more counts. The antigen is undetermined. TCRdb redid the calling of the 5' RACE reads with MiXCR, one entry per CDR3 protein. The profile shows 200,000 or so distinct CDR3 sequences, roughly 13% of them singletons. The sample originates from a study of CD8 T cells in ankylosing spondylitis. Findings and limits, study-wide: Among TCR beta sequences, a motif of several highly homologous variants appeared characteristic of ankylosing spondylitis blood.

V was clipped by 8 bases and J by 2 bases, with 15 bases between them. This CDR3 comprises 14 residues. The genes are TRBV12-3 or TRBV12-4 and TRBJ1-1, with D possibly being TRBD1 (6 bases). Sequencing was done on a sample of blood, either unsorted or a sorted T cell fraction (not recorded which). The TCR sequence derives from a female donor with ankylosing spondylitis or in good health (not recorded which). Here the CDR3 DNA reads TGTGCCAGCCTTTGGGCGGGGGCTAACACTGAAGCTTTCTTT. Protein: CASLWAGANTEAFF.